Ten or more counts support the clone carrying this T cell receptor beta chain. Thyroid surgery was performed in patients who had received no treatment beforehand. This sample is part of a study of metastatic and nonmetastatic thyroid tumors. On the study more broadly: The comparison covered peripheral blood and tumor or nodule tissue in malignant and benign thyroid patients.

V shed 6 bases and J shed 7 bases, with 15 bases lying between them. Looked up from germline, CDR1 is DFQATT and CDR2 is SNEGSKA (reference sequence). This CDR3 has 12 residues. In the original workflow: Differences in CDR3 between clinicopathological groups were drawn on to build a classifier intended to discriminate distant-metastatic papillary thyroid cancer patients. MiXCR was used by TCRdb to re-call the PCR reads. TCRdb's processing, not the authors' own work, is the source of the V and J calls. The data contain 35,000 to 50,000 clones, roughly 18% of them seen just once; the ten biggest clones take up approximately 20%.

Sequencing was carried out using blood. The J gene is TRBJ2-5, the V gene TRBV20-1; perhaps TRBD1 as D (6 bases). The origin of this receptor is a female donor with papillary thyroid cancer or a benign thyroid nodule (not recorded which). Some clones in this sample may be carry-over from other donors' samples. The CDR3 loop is CSAGTPQWTQYF. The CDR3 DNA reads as TGCAGTGCCGGGACACCCCAATGGACCCAGTACTTC.